The 29 T cell receptor beta chains presented below share a single source sample, sequenced in a study of chemoradiotherapy in HPV16-positive cancers. Method: immunoSEQ multiplex PCR; TCRdb's copy keeps in-frame clones and lacks some. The profile shows around 5,200 clones, 89% of them singletons. Sequences were derived from blood, sampled from a patient who underwent chemoradiotherapy. All receptors come from a human donor with HPV-associated anogenital cancer.

The genes are TRBV9 and TRBJ2-1; the D gene is possibly TRBD2 (7 bases). CDR3 length: 19 amino acids. Germline V gives CDR1 SGDLS, CDR2 YYNGEE. V dropped 0 bases and J dropped 7 bases, with 26 bases sitting between them. The CDR3 bases are TGTGCCAGCAGCGTAGGACTTATTCGGGGGGCCGGCATGAGGAATGAGCAGTTCTTC. This encodes CASSVGLIRGAGMRNEQFF. Filled out from reference TRBV9 and TRBJ2-1, the complete variable domain reads DSGVTQTPKHLITATGQRVTLRCSPRSGDLSVYWYQQSLDQGLQFLIQYYNGEERAKGNILERFSAQQFPDLHSELNLSSLELGDSALYFCASSVGLIRGAGMRNEQFFGPGTRLTVL.

The chain links TRBV5-4 to TRBJ2-2, with 7 nucleotides matching TRBD1. Germline-derived CDR1 and CDR2 are SGHNT and YYREEE (reference sequence). After removal of 2 bases from V and 1 base from J, the junction contained 8 bases not matched to a gene. The CDR3 has 17 amino acids. For the CDR3, the DNA is TGTGCCAGCAGCTTCGACAGGGCTAATTTGAACACCGGGGAGCTGTTTTTT. This translates into CASSFDRANLNTGELFF. Full variable domain (outside the CDR3, taken from reference TRBV5-4 and TRBJ2-2): ETGVTQSPTHLIKTRGQQVTLRCSSQSGHNTVSWYQQALGQGPQFIFQYYREEENGRGNFPPRFSGLQFPNYSSELNVNALELDDSALYLCASSFDRANLNTGELFFGEGSRLTVL.

In DNA, the CDR3 is TGTGCCAGCAGCTTAGTCAGGGCAGAGACCCAGTACTTC. The encoded protein is CASSLVRAETQYF. The chain couples TRBV7-2 to TRBJ2-5, with D possibly being TRBD1 (5 bases). This CDR3 has 13 residues. V lost 1 base, J lost 4 bases, and 7 bases lay in between. CDR1 and CDR2 from the germline V gene are SGHTA and FQGNSA.

J is TRBJ2-3 and V is TRBV4-3; the D gene is possibly TRBD1 (6 bases). This CDR3 is 15 amino acids long. Germline V lookup: CDR1 LGHNA, CDR2 YSLEER. Trimming took 0 bases from V and 1 from J, leaving 8 bases between them. In DNA, the CDR3 is TGCGCCAGCAGCCAAGATGCAGGGGGCACAGATACGCAGTATTTT. It specifies CASSQDAGGTDTQYF.

This clone was seen a handful of times. V is TRBV6-5 and J is TRBJ2-7; 9 nucleotides align to TRBD2. Germline V lookup: CDR1 MNHEY, CDR2 SVGAGI. The CDR3 totals 14 residues. The ends lost 7 bases at V and 0 bases at J; junction bases unmatched: 4. The CDR3, as DNA: TGTGCCAGCACTAGCGGGACGAGCTCCTACGAGCAGTACTTC. This translates into CASTSGTSSYEQYF.

This chain connects TRBV4-3 to TRBJ1-1; D is possibly TRBD1 (5 bases). CDR1 is LGHNA, CDR2 YSLEER, per germline. This CDR3 comprises 14 residues. The V and J ends lost 3 bases and 5 bases respectively, with 13 bases between them. The CDR3 region is CASSHIGAGTEAFF. DNA for the CDR3: TGCGCCAGCAGCCACATTGGGGCGGGGACTGAAGCTTTCTTT.

The chain employs TRBV7-2 and TRBJ2-3; no clear D. V gave up 4 bases and J gave up 6 bases, with 8 bases separating them. Germline CDR1 and CDR2: SGHTA and FQGNSA. The CDR3 has 12 amino acids. The CDR3 nucleotides read TGTGCCAGCAGCTACCCCGGGGATACGCAGTATTTT. Encoded protein: CASSYPGDTQYF.

This clone was seen a single time. V is TRBV19 and J is TRBJ1-5; D remains unclear. Trimming left V 1 base short and J 2 bases short, with 9 bases between. The CDR3 runs 15 residues. Looked up from germline, CDR1 is LNHDA and CDR2 is SQIVND (reference sequence). The CDR3 is CASSIGRMGNQPQHF. The CDR3 DNA sequence: TGTGCCAGTAGTATAGGGCGGATGGGCAATCAGCCCCAGCATTTT. The variable domain in full, completed from reference TRBV19 and TRBJ1-5, reads DGGITQSPKYLFRKEGQNVTLSCEQNLNHDAMYWYRQDPGQGLRLIYYSQIVNDFQKGDIAEGYSVSREKKESFPLTVTSAQKNPTAFYLCASSIGRMGNQPQHFGDGTRLSIL.

The rearrangement links TRBV11-3 to TRBJ2-3; D uncertain. Germline V CDR1 and CDR2: SGHNT, YENEEA. The CDR3 runs to 15 residues. V lost 1 base and J 0 bases, leaving 8 bases between the germline ends. The CDR3 loop reads CASSLGTRSTDTQYF. In nucleotides, the CDR3 is TGTGCCAGCAGCTTAGGGACCCGGAGCACAGATACGCAGTATTTT.

The rearrangement uses TRBV2 and TRBJ2-5, with D possibly TRBD1 on 7 matching bases. From germline, CDR1 is SNHLY and CDR2 FYNNEI. The CDR3 runs to 13 residues. Deletions cut 10 bases from V and 5 bases from J, with 17 bases between. The CDR3 nucleotides are TGTGCCACCAGCAGGGGGGCTCGGGAGACCCAGTACTTC. Translation gives CATSRGARETQYF.

J is TRBJ2-7 and V is TRBV30, with D possibly matching TRBD2 (7 bases). The ends were cut back, 4 bases at V and 4 bases at J, with 23 bases in the middle. Germline V gene sequence: CDR1 GTSNPN, CDR2 SVGIG (reference sequence). There are 16 residues in the CDR3. CDR3 in amino acids: CAWNRERGAPLYEQYF. The DNA of the CDR3 is TGTGCCTGGAACCGCGAACGGGGGGCCCCGCTGTACGAGCAGTACTTC.

This chain links TRBV9 with TRBJ2-6; unclear D gene. This CDR3 contains 21 residues. The germline V and J ends were trimmed by 3 bases and 0 bases, with 25 bases remaining between them. Germline-derived CDR1 and CDR2 are SGDLS and YYNGEE. The CDR3 nucleotides read TGTGCCAGCAGCGCGTACGGAAGATCCAGGCGTGAACACTCTGGGGCCAACGTCCTGACTTTC. Protein sequence: CASSAYGRSRREHSGANVLTF.

The genes are TRBV4-1 and TRBJ1-2, with 8 bases fitting TRBD1. CDR1 and CDR2 (germline): MGHRA, YSYEKL. This CDR3 is built from 15 residues. V lost 1 base to trimming and J lost 9 bases; unmatched junction nucleotides: 10. CDR3 nucleotide sequence: TGCGCCAGCAGCCAAGTGGTTGCAGGGGGCTCACGCTACACCTTC. Amino acids: CASSQVVAGGSRYTF.

The gene calls are TRBV27 and TRBJ2-1; D tentatively reads TRBD1 or TRBD2 (6 bases each). V lost 7 bases, J lost 8 bases, and 15 bases lay in between. The CDR3 has 13 residues. Germline V gene sequence: CDR1 MNHEY, CDR2 SMNVEV (reference sequence). CDR3 DNA: TGTGCCAGCACCTCAATGGGGGGCGATGAGCAGTTCTTC. This sequence encodes CASTSMGGDEQFF.

The chain employs TRBV5-1 and TRBJ2-6; D is possibly TRBD1 (6 bases). Trimming cost V 4 bases and J 1 base, with 15 bases left between them. The CDR3 length is 17 residues. CDR1 and CDR2 from the germline V gene are SGHRS and YFSETQ. This CDR3 is CASSATGPLSGANVLTF. The CDR3 DNA reads TGCGCCAGCAGCGCGACAGGCCCCCTTTCTGGGGCCAACGTCCTGACTTTC.

V and J are TRBV25-1 and TRBJ1-3; D is perhaps TRBD1 (5 bases). Germline V gene sequence: CDR1 MGHDK, CDR2 SYGVNS. V lost 7 bases, J lost 0 bases, and 10 bases lay in between. This CDR3 region has 14 residues. CDR3 protein: CASTTGYSGNTIYF. Written as DNA, the CDR3 is TGTGCCAGCACTACAGGTTACTCTGGAAACACCATATATTTT.

The chain combines TRBV9 with TRBJ2-5; D is possibly TRBD2 (6 bases). The CDR3 loop spans 13 amino acids. V was clipped by 3 bases and J by 5 bases, with 11 bases between them. Germline CDR1 reads SGDLS; CDR2 reads YYNGEE. CDR3 DNA: TGTGCCAGCAGCGAGACGGGAGTGGAGACCCAGTACTTC. This sequence encodes CASSETGVETQYF.

V gene TRBV29-1 combines with J gene TRBJ1-4; perhaps TRBD1 as D (6 bases). The CDR3 length is 15 residues. Germline values: CDR1 SQVTM, CDR2 ANQGSEA. Trimming removed 6 bases at V and 0 bases at J, with 14 bases between. CDR3 nucleotide sequence: TGCAGCGTGGGGGGCGGACAAGCAACTAATGAAAAACTGTTTTTT. Translation gives CSVGGGQATNEKLFF.

The chain employs TRBV5-1 and TRBJ2-2; 7 nucleotides match TRBD1. V shed 0 bases and J 4 bases; nucleotides not matched to a gene: 3. The CDR3 is made up of 15 amino acids. Germline assignment: CDR1 SGHRS and CDR2 YFSETQ. CDR3 protein: CASSLGQGVTGELFF. CDR3 nucleotides: TGCGCCAGCAGCTTGGGCCAGGGGGTCACCGGGGAGCTGTTTTTT.

This chain uses TRBV9 with TRBJ1-1; D is ambiguous. Trimming shortened V by 4 bases and J by 4 bases, and 8 bases separated the two germline ends. The CDR3 loop spans 12 amino acids. CDR1 and CDR2 from the germline V gene are SGDLS and YYNGEE. CDR3 in DNA: TGTGCCAGCAGCTCCCCGGGCACTGAAGCTTTCTTT. Translated: CASSSPGTEAFF. Based on the CDR3 plus reference TRBV9 and TRBJ1-1, the full variable domain is DSGVTQTPKHLITATGQRVTLRCSPRSGDLSVYWYQQSLDQGLQFLIQYYNGEERAKGNILERFSAQQFPDLHSELNLSSLELGDSALYFCASSSPGTEAFFGQGTRLTVV.

The chain has TRBV9 and TRBJ2-2; D gene ambiguous. The V gene lost 0 bases and the J gene lost 7 bases, with 4 bases spanning the gap. Germline loops: CDR1 SGDLS, CDR2 YYNGEE. The CDR3 covers 12 residues. CDR3 amino acids: CASSVVDGELFF. The CDR3 coding sequence is TGTGCCAGCAGCGTAGTAGACGGGGAGCTGTTTTTT.

This rearrangement joins TRBV7-9 to TRBJ2-5; D uncertain. The germline V gene encodes CDR1 SEHNR and CDR2 FQNEAQ (reference sequence). The V end lost 0 bases, the J end lost 1 base, and 9 bases lay between the germline ends. The CDR3 has 15 amino acids. CDR3 region: CASSLALGSQETQYF. CDR3 coding DNA: TGTGCCAGCAGCTTAGCGTTAGGGTCCCAAGAGACCCAGTACTTC.

The chain uses TRBV15 and TRBJ2-3, with unresolved D. The CDR3 contains 12 residues. Trimming shortened V by 3 bases and J by 2 bases, and 3 bases separated the two germline ends. Germline V CDR1 and CDR2: LNHNV, YYDKDF (reference sequence). CDR3 coding DNA: TGTGCCACCAGCAGGGACACAGATACGCAGTATTTT. It yields the protein CATSRDTDTQYF.

The chain links TRBV4-2 to TRBJ1-5; no clear D. The V end was cut by 0 bases, the J end by 9 bases, with 9 bases between. This CDR3 is built from 13 residues. Germline CDR1 LGHNA, CDR2 YNFKEQ. Here the CDR3 reads CASSQEEWGPQHF. For the CDR3, the DNA is TGTGCCAGCAGCCAAGAAGAATGGGGGCCCCAGCATTTT.

V is TRBV14 and J is TRBJ1-1; 7 bases map to TRBD1. Germline V gene data show CDR1 as SGHDN and CDR2 as FVKESK. CDR3 length: 12 residues. The trim removed 5 bases at V and 9 bases at J, leaving 6 bases unmatched. The CDR3: CASSVEQGKAFF. For the CDR3, the DNA is TGTGCCAGCAGCGTGGAACAGGGGAAAGCTTTCTTT.

Written as DNA, the CDR3 is TGTGCGTCGGGGCGGGGTCCCGCTGGAAACACCATATATTTT. This gives the protein CASGRGPAGNTIYF. The chain has TRBV28 and TRBJ1-3, with D maybe TRBD1 (5 bases). The CDR3 is made up of 14 amino acids. The germline V gene has CDR1 MDHEN and CDR2 SYDVKM.

The chain couples TRBV7-2 to TRBJ1-3; maybe TRBD1 (6 bases). There are 13 residues in the CDR3. Trimming removed 4 bases at V and 3 bases at J, with 7 bases between. CDR1 SGHTA and CDR2 FQGNSA come from the germline V gene. The CDR3 loop reads CASSSGVGNTIYF. The CDR3 DNA reads as TGTGCCAGCAGCTCAGGGGTTGGAAACACCATATATTTT.

V and J are TRBV4-3 and TRBJ2-2; 7 bases are shared with TRBD2. Per the germline V gene, CDR1 is LGHNA and CDR2 is YSLEER. This CDR3 is 17 amino acids long. Trimming removed 4 bases from V and 2 bases from J; junction bases left unmatched: 10. CDR3 loop: CASSPPLAELNTGELFF. The CDR3 DNA reads as TGCGCCAGCAGCCCCCCCCTAGCGGAGCTCAACACCGGGGAGCTGTTTTTT.

The V gene is TRBV6-5, the J gene TRBJ2-2; unclear D gene. The CDR3 runs to 13 residues. Germline CDR1 reads MNHEY; CDR2 reads SVGAGI. Trimming cost V 9 bases and J 3 bases, with 11 bases left between them. The CDR3 DNA is TGTGCCAGTTGGGGATCCTACACCGGGGAGCTGTTTTTT. Residues: CASWGSYTGELFF.